Each of the 8 T cell receptor beta chains below was sequenced from the same sample in a study of blood T cell repertoires in COVID-19. Repertoires were generated with immunoSEQ multiplex PCR, while TCRdb's copy carries only in-frame clones and drops some. The repertoire has about 68,000 clones, roughly nine tenths of them found once; the top ten carry just under 7.5%. The source material was peripheral blood. The receptors were sampled from a man aged 35 to 55 with COVID-19, enrolled during active disease.

The J gene is TRBJ2-5, the V gene TRBV5-1, with D possibly matching TRBD2 (5 bases). Germline CDR1 reads SGHRS; CDR2 reads YFSETQ. This CDR3 has 12 amino acids. The germline V and J ends were trimmed by 5 bases and 4 bases, with 9 bases remaining between them. Here the CDR3 reads CASRSSRETQYF. CDR3 DNA sequence: TGCGCCAGCAGGTCTAGCAGAGAGACCCAGTACTTC.

This chain joins TRBV7-2 and TRBJ1-1; D possibly corresponds to TRBD1 (5 bases). CDR1 SGHTA and CDR2 FQGNSA come from the germline V gene. V was cut by 5 bases and J by 3 bases, with 13 bases left in between. The CDR3 contains 14 residues. The CDR3 reads CASSPTATHTEAFF. CDR3 nucleotides: TGTGCCAGCAGCCCGACAGCGACCCACACTGAAGCTTTCTTT.

This rearrangement joins TRBV2 to TRBJ1-3; weak D call: TRBD1 (5 bases). The length of the CDR3 is 13 residues. Germline CDR1 reads SNHLY; CDR2 reads FYNNEI. The V end lost 8 bases, the J end lost 1 base, and 9 bases lay between the germline ends. The CDR3 region is CASQRGSGNTIYF. CDR3 sequence (DNA): TGTGCCAGCCAAAGGGGATCTGGAAACACCATATATTTT. The entire variable domain, with the rest obtained from reference TRBV2 and TRBJ1-3, is as follows: EPEVTQTPSHQVTQMGQEVILRCVPISNHLYFYWYRQILGQKVEFLVSFYNNEISEKSEIFDDQFSVERPDGSNFTLKIRSTKLEDSAMYFCASQRGSGNTIYFGEGSWLTVV.

The rearrangement joins TRBV9 to TRBJ1-1; possibly TRBD1 for D (6 bases). This CDR3 has 12 amino acids. V dropped 4 bases and J dropped 3 bases, with 7 bases sitting between them. Germline lookup yields CDR1 SGDLS and CDR2 YYNGEE. The CDR3 region has the DNA TGTGCCAGCAGCAGACAGGACACTGAAGCTTTCTTT. This encodes CASSRQDTEAFF.

The V gene is TRBV3-1 (or the pseudogene TRBV3-2), the J gene TRBJ1-5; D ambiguous. This CDR3 spans 15 amino acids. V was pared by 0 bases and J by 1 base, with 7 bases between. Germline V gene lookup returns CDR1 LGHDT and CDR2 YNNKEL (reference sequence). The CDR3 loop is CASSQDSNSNQPQHF. CDR3 DNA: TGTGCCAGCAGCCAAGATAGTAACAGCAATCAGCCCCAGCATTTT.

The V gene is TRBV18, the J gene TRBJ2-6; D may be TRBD1 (5 bases). The V and J ends lost 3 bases and 0 bases respectively, with 9 bases between them. From germline, CDR1 is KGHSH and CDR2 LQKENI. The CDR3 is 16 residues long. The CDR3 is CASSPGQSSGANVLTF. The CDR3 bases are TGTGCCAGCTCACCGGGGCAGAGCTCTGGGGCCAACGTCCTGACTTTC.

This rearrangement joins TRBV7-7 to TRBJ2-7, with TRBD2 identical over 11 bases. Germline CDR1 SSHAT, CDR2 FNYEAQ (reference sequence). The V segment lost 5 bases and the J segment 3 bases; nucleotides outside the gene matches: 12. This CDR3 spans 17 amino acids. The CDR3 region is CASSPSGLAGGFYEQYF. The DNA of the CDR3 is TGTGCCAGCAGCCCGTCGGGCCTAGCGGGGGGATTCTACGAGCAGTACTTC.

CDR3 in amino acids: CASTQTGLNTEAFF. DNA of the CDR3: TGTGCCAGCACCCAGACAGGGCTGAACACTGAAGCTTTCTTT. This sequence joins TRBV6-5 and TRBJ1-1; 7 nucleotides agree with TRBD1. Looked up from germline, CDR1 is MNHEY and CDR2 is SVGAGI. CDR3 size: 14 residues. The V segment lost 7 bases and the J segment 0 bases; nucleotides outside the gene matches: 5.